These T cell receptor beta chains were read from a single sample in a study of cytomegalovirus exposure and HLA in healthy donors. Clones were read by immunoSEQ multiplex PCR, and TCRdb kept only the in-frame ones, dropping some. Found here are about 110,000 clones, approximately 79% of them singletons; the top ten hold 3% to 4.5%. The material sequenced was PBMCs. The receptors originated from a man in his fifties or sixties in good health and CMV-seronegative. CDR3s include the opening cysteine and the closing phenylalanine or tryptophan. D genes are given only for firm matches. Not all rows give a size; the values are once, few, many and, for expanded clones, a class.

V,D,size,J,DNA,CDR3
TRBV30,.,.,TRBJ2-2,TGTGCCTGGAGTCCGTGGGCTGCCGGGGAGCTGTTTTTT,CAWSPWAAGELFF
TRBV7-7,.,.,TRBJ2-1,TGTGCCAGCAGCCCAACCGGGACACAGGGTGGAAATGAGCAGTTCTTC,CASSPTGTQGGNEQFF
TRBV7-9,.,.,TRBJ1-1,TGTGCCAGCAGCCCCTGGACACAAGTGAACACTGAAGCTTTCTTT,CASSPWTQVNTEAFF
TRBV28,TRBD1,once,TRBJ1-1,TGTGCCAGCAGCTACCCATCAGGGGGCACTGAAGCTTTCTTT,CASSYPSGGTEAFF
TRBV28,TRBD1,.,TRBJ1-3,TGTGCCAGCAGTCGAACAGGGGTTGAATTTGGAAACACCATATATTTT,CASSRTGVEFGNTIYF
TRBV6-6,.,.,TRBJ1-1,TGTGCCAGCAGTCTACAGGGTCTTGAAGCTTTCTTT,CASSLQGLEAFF
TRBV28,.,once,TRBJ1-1,TGTGCCAGCAGTTTAACCGGGGGGCCGGACACTGAAGCTTTCTTT,CASSLTGGPDTEAFF
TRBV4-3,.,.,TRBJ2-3,TGCGCCAGCAGCCAAGAAGGGAGGGGGGATACGCAGTATTTT,CASSQEGRGDTQYF
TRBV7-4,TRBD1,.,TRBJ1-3,TGTGCCAGCAGAACCTCGACAGGGAAGGAAAACACCATATATTTT,CASRTSTGKENTIYF
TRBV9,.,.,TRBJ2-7,TGTGCCAGCAGCCTACAAGACGCTAGCTCCTACGAGCAGTACTTC,CASSLQDASSYEQYF
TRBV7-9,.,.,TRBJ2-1,TGTGCCAGCAGCGAGGTCCTAGACCCTGAGCAGTTCTTC,CASSEVLDPEQFF
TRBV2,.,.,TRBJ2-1,TGTGCCAGCAGCCGTACAGGTATTGAGCAGTTCTTC,CASSRTGIEQFF
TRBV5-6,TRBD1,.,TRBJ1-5,TGTGCCAGCAGCGGAACAGGGGGCGGACAGCCCCAGCATTTT,CASSGTGGGQPQHF
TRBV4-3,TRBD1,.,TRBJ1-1,TGCGCCAGCAGCCAGGACAGGGACACTGAAGCTTTCTTT,CASSQDRDTEAFF
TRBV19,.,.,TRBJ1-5,TGTGCCAGTAGTATAGATGGCAGGGGAGTCAATCAGCCCCAGCATTTT,CASSIDGRGVNQPQHF
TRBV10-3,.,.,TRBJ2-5,TGTGCCATCAGTGACCCAACCGGGACACGGGCAGAGACCCAGTACTTC,CAISDPTGTRAETQYF
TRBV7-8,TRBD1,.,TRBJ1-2,TGTGCCAGCAGCCAATCGTGGGACAGCCTCTATGGCTACACCTTC,CASSQSWDSLYGYTF
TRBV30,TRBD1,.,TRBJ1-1,TGTGCCTGGAGTGTAATGGGGTCAGGGGGCACTGAAGCTTTCTTT,CAWSVMGSGGTEAFF
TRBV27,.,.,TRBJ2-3,TGTGCCAGCAGTCAAGGCGGACAGCCCTCCACAGATACGCAGTATTTT,CASSQGGQPSTDTQYF
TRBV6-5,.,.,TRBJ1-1,TGTGCCAGCAGTTACTTGGCCCACACTGAAGCTTTCTTT,CASSYLAHTEAFF
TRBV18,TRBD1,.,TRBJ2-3,TGTGCCAGCTCCCTAGACAGGGGTTCTCTTACGCAGTATTTT,CASSLDRGSLTQYF
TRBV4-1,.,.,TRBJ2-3,TGCGCCAGCAGCCAAGAGTGGAGGAACACAGATACGCAGTATTTT,CASSQEWRNTDTQYF
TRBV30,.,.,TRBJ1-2,TGTGCCTGGAGTGTAAGGGAGTTCTATGGCTACACCTTC,CAWSVREFYGYTF
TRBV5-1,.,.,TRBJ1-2,TGCGCCAGCAGCTTTGAGAGCCCTAACTATGGCTACACCTTC,CASSFESPNYGYTF
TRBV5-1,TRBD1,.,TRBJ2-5,TGCGCCAGCAGCTTGGCCGGGACAGGGCGAGAGACCCAGTACTTC,CASSLAGTGRETQYF
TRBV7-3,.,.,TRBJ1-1,TGTGCCAGCAGCTTACAGGGAAGGTCGAACACTGAAGCTTTCTTT,CASSLQGRSNTEAFF
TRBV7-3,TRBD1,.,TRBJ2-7,TGTGCCAGCAGCCATACAGGGGGCGGCGAGCAGTACTTC,CASSHTGGGEQYF
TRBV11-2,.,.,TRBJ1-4,TGTGCCAGCAGCGTGAGGGTGGAGGAAAAACTGTTTTTT,CASSVRVEEKLFF
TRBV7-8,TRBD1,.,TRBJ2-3,TGTGCCAGCAGCTTGCTCCGGGACAGGGGCGCGGGCGGGGGGAGGGCAGATACGCAGTATTTT,CASSLLRDRGAGGGRADTQYF
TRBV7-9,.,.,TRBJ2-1,TGTGCCAGCAGCTTTTTGGAGGGGGCGTTAAATGAGCAGTTCTTC,CASSFLEGALNEQFF
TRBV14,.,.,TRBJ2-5,TGTGCCAGCAGCCAACTAAACAGACAAGAGACCCAGTACTTC,CASSQLNRQETQYF
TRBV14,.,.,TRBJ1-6,TGTGCCAGCAGCCAAGCAGGGGCCCCAAATTCACCCCTCCACTTT,CASSQAGAPNSPLHF
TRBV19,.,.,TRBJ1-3,TGTGCCAGTAGTATCGGAGGCTACTCTGGAAACACCATATATTTT,CASSIGGYSGNTIYF
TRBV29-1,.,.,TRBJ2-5,TGCAGCGTTGAAGGAGGGAACCAAGAGACCCAGTACTTC,CSVEGGNQETQYF
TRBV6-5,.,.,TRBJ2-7,TGTGCCAGCACCCCGGGAGTTATGGGCTCCTACGAGCAGTACTTC,CASTPGVMGSYEQYF
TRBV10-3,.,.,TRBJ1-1,TGTGCCATCAGTGATGGGTCGGGGATGAACACTGAAGCTTTCTTT,CAISDGSGMNTEAFF
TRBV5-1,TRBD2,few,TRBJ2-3,TGCGCCAGCAGCCCACTGGCGGGGGGCGTAACAGATACGCAGTATTTT,CASSPLAGGVTDTQYF
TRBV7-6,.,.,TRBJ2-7,TGTGCCAGCAGCCCGGGCTATCGGGGAGGCGAGCAGTACTTC,CASSPGYRGGEQYF
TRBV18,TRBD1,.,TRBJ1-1,TGTGCCAGCTCACCCACAGGGGAAACTGAAGCTTTCTTT,CASSPTGETEAFF
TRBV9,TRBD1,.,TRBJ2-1,TGTGCCAGCAGCGGGACAGGGGGGGAGAGTGAGCAGTTCTTC,CASSGTGGESEQFF
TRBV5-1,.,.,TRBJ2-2,TGCGCCAGCAGCTGGGAGCGAAGCACCGGGGAGCTGTTTTTT,CASSWERSTGELFF
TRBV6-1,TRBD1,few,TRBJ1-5,TGTGCCAGCAGTACAGGGACAGGCAATCAGCCCCAGCATTTT,CASSTGTGNQPQHF